The clone carrying this TCR beta chain has only a few counts. Antigen specificity is unknown. This sample is drawn from a study of T-cell memory formation after mild COVID-19. General study points: Among CD4+ contracting clones, most were CM and EM, and CD8+ ones EMRA.

Each CDR3 protein gets one entry after TCRdb re-called the 5' RACE reads with MiXCR. Of roughly 49,000 distinct CDR3 sequences in the sample, roughly a quarter were seen once. This CDR3 has 16 residues. The V and J ends lost 8 bases and 4 bases respectively, with 20 bases between them. Germline CDR1 is MNHEY and CDR2 is SMNVEV (reference sequence). Sequencing was performed on PBMCs or a T cell subset sorted from them (not recorded which). This clonotype was sampled from a man aged 18 to 29 who had mild COVID-19 (a few samples of this study predate the infection). Cell type and time point are not known. The rearrangement joins TRBV27 to TRBJ2-2; possibly TRBD2 for D (6 bases). The CDR3 nucleotides are TGTGCCAGCCGGAGCCGACGCGGGGAAGGCACCGGGGAGCTGTTTTTT. Its protein product is CASRSRRGEGTGELFF.